Each of the 26 T cell receptor beta chains below was sequenced from the same sample in a study of identical twins. TCRdb independently ran MiXCR on the 5' RACE reads; one entry per CDR3 protein. The sample contains about 660,000 distinct CDR3 sequences, 8.5% to 9.5% of which appear only once. The sample was also linked to a second study, of yellow fever vaccine responses in identical twins.

Sequencing input: PBMCs. These TCRs come from a woman in her late teens or twenties in good health.

This clonotype was seen many times. The rearrangement uses TRBV4-2 and TRBJ2-7; the match to TRBD2 covers 16 bases. With 4 bases clipped from V and 6 bases from J, the junction kept 6 bases outside the gene matches. This CDR3 has 16 amino acids. CDR1 and CDR2 from the germline V gene are LGHNA and YNFKEQ. For the CDR3, the DNA is TGTGCCAGCAGCCCGGGACTAGCGGGGGGGCTAGGCGAGCAGTACTTC. Translated: CASSPGLAGGLGEQYF.

The rearrangement links TRBV6-1 to TRBJ2-3, with 7 bases that match TRBD1. This CDR3 has 15 residues. Germline assignment: CDR1 MNHNS and CDR2 SASEGT. V lost 6 bases to trimming and J lost 3 bases; unmatched junction nucleotides: 9. The CDR3 nucleotides read TGTGCCAGCAGGGATGACAGGGCAAGGACAGATACGCAGTATTTT. This codes for CASRDDRARTDTQYF.

The CDR3 sequence is CASSFPGVTDTQYF. CDR3 bases: TGTGCCAGCAGCTTTCCAGGGGTCACAGATACGCAGTATTTT. V usage is TRBV7-8 and J usage is TRBJ2-3; the D gene is possibly TRBD1 (6 bases). Germline lookup yields CDR1 SGHVS and CDR2 FQNEAQ. Between the trimmed V and J ends, which lost 3 bases and 2 bases, there was a span of 9 bases. This CDR3 comprises 14 residues.

This clonotype was seen a handful of times. The chain carries TRBV20-1 and TRBJ1-3, with D perhaps TRBD1 (5 bases). Germline assignment: CDR1 DFQATT and CDR2 SNEGSKA (reference sequence). CDR3 size: 13 residues. Deletions cut 4 bases from V and 4 bases from J, with 11 bases between. CDR3 protein: CSAKPGLGNTIYF. CDR3 nucleotides: TGCAGTGCTAAACCAGGGCTCGGAAACACCATATATTTT.

This clonotype was detected only a few times. The V and J genes are TRBV20-1 and TRBJ2-7, with D hard to call. The CDR3 runs to 12 residues. Per the germline V gene, CDR1 is DFQATT and CDR2 is SNEGSKA (reference sequence). With 4 bases removed from V and 3 bases from J, the gap between germline ends came to 10 bases. In DNA form, the CDR3 reads TGCAGTGCTACGGCAGGATTCTACGAGCAGTACTTC. This translates into CSATAGFYEQYF.

Many counts were recorded for this clonotype. This chain links TRBV29-1 with TRBJ2-1; 7 bases are a match to TRBD2. Trimming at V came to 6 bases and at J to 8 bases, leaving 13 bases not matched to a gene. This CDR3 is 14 amino acids long. From germline, CDR1 is SQVTM and CDR2 ANQGSEA. CDR3 sequence: CSVREGTLFDEQFF. The CDR3 coding sequence is TGCAGCGTCAGGGAGGGTACCCTGTTCGATGAGCAGTTCTTC.

In its sample, this clonotype was seen many times. V is TRBV28 and J is TRBJ1-6; no definite D call. CDR3 size: 17 residues. Germline assignment: CDR1 MDHEN and CDR2 SYDVKM. The germline V and J ends were trimmed by 5 bases and 10 bases, with 24 bases remaining between them. The CDR3, as DNA: TGTGCCAGCAGTCCCCACCAACCGGGCGGCGGCGGATCACCCCTCCACTTT. Protein sequence: CASSPHQPGGGGSPLHF.

This clonotype was seen ten or more times. This chain joins TRBV12-3 or TRBV12-4 and TRBJ2-3, with D possibly being TRBD1 or TRBD2 (5 bases each). Trimming pared 7 bases from V and 6 bases from J, leaving 17 bases between. The length of the CDR3 is 14 residues. As DNA, the CDR3 is TGTGCCAGCACCCTGGGGGAGAATGACGATACGCAGTATTTT. It encodes CASTLGENDDTQYF.

This chain joins TRBV12-3 or TRBV12-4 and TRBJ2-2; 7 nucleotides align to TRBD2. V trimming: 8 bases; J trimming: 0 bases; junction bases outside the gene matches: 6. The CDR3 loop spans 15 amino acids. CDR3 amino acids: CASGPGGPNTGELFF. Here the CDR3 DNA reads TGTGCCAGCGGGCCGGGGGGACCGAACACCGGGGAGCTGTTTTTT.

This clonotype was counted only a few times. This sequence joins TRBV20-1 and TRBJ1-4; D is unresolved. Trimming pared 5 bases from V and 8 bases from J, leaving 9 bases between. This CDR3 spans 11 amino acids. From germline, CDR1 is DFQATT and CDR2 SNEGSKA (reference sequence). CDR3 sequence reads: CSAGPGEKLFF. CDR3 coding DNA: TGCAGTGCTGGACCCGGGGAAAAACTGTTTTTT.

This chain connects TRBV11-1 to TRBJ2-7; 13 bases align to TRBD2. The trim removed 5 bases at V and 0 bases at J, leaving 10 bases unmatched. Germline V CDR1 and CDR2: SGHAT, FQDESV (reference sequence). The CDR3 is made up of 18 amino acids. The DNA for the CDR3 is TGTGCCAGCAGCGGCCTCGGGACTAGCGGGACCAACTCCTACGAGCAGTACTTC. Protein sequence: CASSGLGTSGTNSYEQYF.

The CDR3 here is CASSLVRVNTEAFF. CDR3 in DNA: TGTGCCAGCAGCTTAGTTCGGGTAAACACTGAAGCTTTCTTT. The chain couples TRBV7-9 to TRBJ1-1; no clear D gene. The V end lost 1 base, the J end lost 2 bases, and 8 bases lay between the germline ends. The CDR3 is made up of 14 amino acids. Germline CDR1 SEHNR, CDR2 FQNEAQ (reference sequence).

This clonotype was counted many times. This chain uses TRBV12-3 or TRBV12-4 with TRBJ1-6; D remains unclear. V shed 6 bases and J shed 8 bases, with 14 bases lying between them. The CDR3 consists of 14 residues. The CDR3 bases are TGTGCCAGCAGGCCTAAGGGTCTGTATTCACCCCTCCACTTT. Its protein product is CASRPKGLYSPLHF.

This clonotype was picked up many times. The rearrangement uses TRBV21-1 and TRBJ1-6; whether TRBD1, the table's D call, matches the DNA was not checked. TRBV21-1 is a documented pseudogene. The CDR3 sequence is 17 residues long. CDR3 DNA sequence: TGTGCCAGCAGCAAATTGGAGGCAGGGGGACATAATTCACCCCTCCACTTT. Protein: CASSKLEAGGHNSPLHF.

This clonotype was seen ten or more times. V gene TRBV6-2 or TRBV6-3 combines with J gene TRBJ2-1, with D unclear. CDR3 length equals 14 residues. V shed 1 base and J shed 5 bases, with 9 bases lying between them. The V gene's germline CDR1 is MNHEY and CDR2 SVGEGT. CDR3 nucleotides: TGTGCCAGCAGTTACTTGTCAGAAGACAATGAGCAGTTCTTC. The encoded protein is CASSYLSEDNEQFF.

Ten or more counts support this clonotype. The rearrangement links TRBV6-5 to TRBJ2-7; TRBD2 might be the D (6 bases). The CDR3 extends over 12 amino acids. Trimming removed 6 bases at V and 3 bases at J, with 9 bases between. Germline-derived CDR1 and CDR2 are MNHEY and SVGAGI. CDR3 bases: TGTGCCAGCAGCCCCGGGAGCTACGAGCAGTACTTC. The encoded protein is CASSPGSYEQYF.

In its sample, this clonotype was seen a few times. The rearrangement links TRBV12-3 or TRBV12-4 to TRBJ2-5, with 7 bases that match TRBD2. CDR3 length: 15 residues. J gave up 3 bases and V 3 bases, and 7 bases lay outside the gene matches. The CDR3 DNA sequence: TGTGCCAGCAGTTTGGTGGGAGGGTGGAAAGAGACCCAGTACTTC. Translating gives CASSLVGGWKETQYF.

This clonotype was observed a few times. The chain carries TRBV20-1 and TRBJ2-2; either TRBD1 or TRBD2 may supply D (6 bases each). The CDR3 spans 14 residues. V was pared by 1 base and J by 7 bases, with 13 bases between. Germline V CDR1 and CDR2: DFQATT, SNEGSKA (reference sequence). This CDR3 reads CSARAGAVGGELFF. CDR3 nucleotide sequence: TGCAGTGCTAGAGCGGGGGCCGTGGGCGGGGAGCTGTTTTTT.

This sequence joins TRBV6-1 and TRBJ2-3, with 7 nucleotides matching TRBD2. Germline V gene sequence: CDR1 MNHNS, CDR2 SASEGT. The CDR3 runs 15 residues. Trimming took 4 bases from V and 4 from J; bases not matched to a gene: 8. CDR3 loop: CASSVQRGASDTQYF. CDR3 nucleotides: TGTGCCAGCAGTGTTCAGCGGGGCGCATCAGATACGCAGTATTTT.

In DNA form, the CDR3 reads TGTGCCAGCAGTTACGGAGGACAGGGGATCACTGAAGCTTTCTTT. It codes for CASSYGGQGITEAFF. The V call is TRBV6-5, the J call TRBJ1-1; TRBD1 matches at 9 bases. Germline loops: CDR1 MNHEY, CDR2 SVGAGI. The J segment lost 4 bases and the V segment lost 2 bases, leaving 5 bases of the junction unmatched. This CDR3 has 15 residues.

This clonotype was picked up a small number of times. The chain employs TRBV29-1 and TRBJ2-3; D is undetermined. V lost 3 bases to trimming and J lost 6 bases, with 7 bases between them. The CDR3 runs to 11 residues. Germline V CDR1 and CDR2: SQVTM, ANQGSEA. CDR3 in DNA: TGCAGCGTTGAGACTCCGGATACGCAGTATTTT. It codes for CSVETPDTQYF.

This clonotype showed up just a few times. V is TRBV20-1 and J is TRBJ2-2; a weak D match, TRBD1 (6 bases). Germline loops: CDR1 DFQATT, CDR2 SNEGSKA (reference sequence). V was trimmed by 0 bases and J by 4 bases, leaving 12 bases between them. The CDR3 extends over 15 amino acids. CDR3 DNA sequence: TGCAGTGCTAGAGATCAGGGGCCGGGCACCGGGGAGCTGTTTTTT. As protein: CSARDQGPGTGELFF.

This clonotype appeared many times. V usage is TRBV12-3 or TRBV12-4 and J usage is TRBJ2-5; D gene uncertain. V shed 2 bases and J shed 4 bases, with 11 bases lying between them. The CDR3 is made up of 14 amino acids. The chain's CDR3 is CASSLRARRETQYF. CDR3 nucleotides: TGTGCCAGCAGTTTAAGAGCGAGGCGAGAGACCCAGTACTTC.

The rearrangement uses TRBV27 and TRBJ1-5; possible D gene TRBD1, 5 bases. Germline CDR1 MNHEY, CDR2 SMNVEV (reference sequence). This CDR3 has 13 residues. V lost 6 bases, J lost 3 bases, and 9 bases lay in between. CDR3 amino acids: CASSPTDNQPQHF. In nucleotides, the CDR3 is TGTGCCAGCAGCCCGACAGACAATCAGCCCCAGCATTTT.

This chain joins TRBV20-1 and TRBJ2-1; TRBD2 matches at 12 bases. With V trimmed by 5 bases and J by 8 bases, 10 bases remained unmatched. This CDR3 has 15 amino acids. The germline V gene has CDR1 DFQATT and CDR2 SNEGSKA (reference sequence). In DNA, the CDR3 is TGCAGTGCTCGCTCGACTAGCGGGAGTTTATATGAGCAGTTCTTC. Translation gives CSARSTSGSLYEQFF.

This clonotype came up many times. The rearrangement links TRBV11-2 to TRBJ2-3, with TRBD2 matching 7 bases. This CDR3 is built from 19 residues. J was trimmed by 3 bases and V by 5 bases; bases with no gene match: 20. Germline CDR1 SGHAT, CDR2 FQNNGV. CDR3 loop: CASSKRAGVALTRTDTQYF. For the CDR3, the DNA is TGTGCCAGCAGCAAGAGGGCGGGGGTAGCGTTAACTAGAACAGATACGCAGTATTTT. Full variable domain (outside the CDR3, taken from reference TRBV11-2 and TRBJ2-3): EAGVAQSPRYKIIEKRQSVAFWCNPISGHATLYWYQQILGQGPKLLIQFQNNGVVDDSQLPKDRFSAERLKGVDSTLKIQPAKLEDSAVYLCASSKRAGVALTRTDTQYFGPGTRLTVL.